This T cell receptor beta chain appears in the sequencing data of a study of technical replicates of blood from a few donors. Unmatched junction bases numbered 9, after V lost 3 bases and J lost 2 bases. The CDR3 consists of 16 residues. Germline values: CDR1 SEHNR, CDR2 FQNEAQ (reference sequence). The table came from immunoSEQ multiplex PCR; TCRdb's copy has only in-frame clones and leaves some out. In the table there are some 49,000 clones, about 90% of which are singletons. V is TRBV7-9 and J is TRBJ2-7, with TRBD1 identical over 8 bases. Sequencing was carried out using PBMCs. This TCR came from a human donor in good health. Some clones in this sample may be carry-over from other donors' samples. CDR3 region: CASSLERYRGTYEQYF. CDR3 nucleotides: TGTGCCAGCAGCTTGGAGAGATACAGGGGGACCTACGAGCAGTACTTC.